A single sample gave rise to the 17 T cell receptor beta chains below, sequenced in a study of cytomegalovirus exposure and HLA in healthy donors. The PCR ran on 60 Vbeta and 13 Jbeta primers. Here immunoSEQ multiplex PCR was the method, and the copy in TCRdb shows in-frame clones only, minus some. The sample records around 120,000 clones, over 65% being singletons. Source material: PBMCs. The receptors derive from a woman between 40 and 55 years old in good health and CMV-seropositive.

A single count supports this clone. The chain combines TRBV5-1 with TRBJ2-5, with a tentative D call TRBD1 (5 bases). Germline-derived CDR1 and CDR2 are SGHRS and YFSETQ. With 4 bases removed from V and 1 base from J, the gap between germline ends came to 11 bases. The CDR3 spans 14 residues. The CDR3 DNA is TGCGCCAGCAGCGAACAGGCGATCCAAGAGACCCAGTACTTC. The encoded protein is CASSEQAIQETQYF.

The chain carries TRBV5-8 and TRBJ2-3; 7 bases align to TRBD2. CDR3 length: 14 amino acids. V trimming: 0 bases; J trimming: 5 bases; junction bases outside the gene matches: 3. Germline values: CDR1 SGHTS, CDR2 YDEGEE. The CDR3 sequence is CASSLDWTRDTQYF. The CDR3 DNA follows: TGTGCCAGCAGCTTGGATTGGACTAGAGATACGCAGTATTTT.

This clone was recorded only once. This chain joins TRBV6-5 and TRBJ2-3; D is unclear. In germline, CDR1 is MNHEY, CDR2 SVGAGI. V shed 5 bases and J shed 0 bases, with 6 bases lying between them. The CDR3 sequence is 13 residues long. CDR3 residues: CASSATSTDTQYF. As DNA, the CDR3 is TGTGCCAGCAGTGCAACTAGCACAGATACGCAGTATTTT.

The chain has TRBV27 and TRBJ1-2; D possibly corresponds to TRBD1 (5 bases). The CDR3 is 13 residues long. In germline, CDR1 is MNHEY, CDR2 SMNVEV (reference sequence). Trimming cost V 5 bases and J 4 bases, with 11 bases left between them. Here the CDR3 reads CASSPREGYGYTF. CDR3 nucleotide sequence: TGTGCCAGCAGTCCCAGGGAGGGCTATGGCTACACCTTC.

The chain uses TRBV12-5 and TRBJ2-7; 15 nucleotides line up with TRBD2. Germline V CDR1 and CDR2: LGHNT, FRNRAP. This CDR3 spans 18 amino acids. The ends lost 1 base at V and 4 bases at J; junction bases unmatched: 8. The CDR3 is CASGLGLGLAGGTYEQYF. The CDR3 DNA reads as TGTGCTAGTGGTTTGGGATTGGGACTAGCGGGGGGCACTTACGAGCAGTACTTC.

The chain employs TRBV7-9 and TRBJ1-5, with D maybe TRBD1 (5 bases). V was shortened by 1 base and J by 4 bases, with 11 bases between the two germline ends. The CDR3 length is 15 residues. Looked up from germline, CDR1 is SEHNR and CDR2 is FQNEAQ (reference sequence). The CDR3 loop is CASSLGGGKNQPQHF. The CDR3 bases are TGTGCCAGCAGCTTAGGGGGGGGTAAAAATCAGCCCCAGCATTTT.

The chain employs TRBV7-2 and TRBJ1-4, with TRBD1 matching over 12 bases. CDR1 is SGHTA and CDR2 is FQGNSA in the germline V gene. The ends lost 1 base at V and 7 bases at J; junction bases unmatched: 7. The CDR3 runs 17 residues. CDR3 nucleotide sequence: TGTGCCAGCAGCTTAGTGGGGACAGGGGGCGCTGGTGAAAAACTGTTTTTT. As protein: CASSLVGTGGAGEKLFF.

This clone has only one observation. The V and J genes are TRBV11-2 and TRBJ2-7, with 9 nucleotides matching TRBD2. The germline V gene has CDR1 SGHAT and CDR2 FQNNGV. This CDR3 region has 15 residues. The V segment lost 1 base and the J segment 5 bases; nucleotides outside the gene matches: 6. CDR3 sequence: CASSLGAGGIHEQYF. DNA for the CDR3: TGTGCCAGCAGCTTAGGTGCGGGGGGGATCCACGAGCAGTACTTC.

This CDR3 reads CASSLDGRRTYGYTF. The DNA of the CDR3 is TGTGCCAGCAGCTTAGACGGCAGGAGGACCTATGGCTACACCTTC. This rearrangement joins TRBV7-9 to TRBJ1-2; no definite D call. Germline V gives CDR1 SEHNR, CDR2 FQNEAQ (reference sequence). The CDR3 is made up of 15 amino acids. The V and J ends lost 1 base and 4 bases respectively, with 13 bases between them.

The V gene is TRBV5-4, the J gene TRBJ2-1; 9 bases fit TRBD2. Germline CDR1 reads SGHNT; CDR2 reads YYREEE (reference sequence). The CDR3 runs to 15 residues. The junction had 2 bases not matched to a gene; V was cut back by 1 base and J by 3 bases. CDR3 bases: TGTGCCAGCAGCTTGCAGCGGGGGGACTACAATGAGCAGTTCTTC. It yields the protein CASSLQRGDYNEQFF.

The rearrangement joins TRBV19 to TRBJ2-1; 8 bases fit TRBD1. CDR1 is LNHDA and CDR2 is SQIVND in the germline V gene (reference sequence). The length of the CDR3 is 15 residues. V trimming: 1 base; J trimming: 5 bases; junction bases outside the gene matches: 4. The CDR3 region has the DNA TGTGCCAGTAGTATAGGACAGGGGCGCCACAATGAGCAGTTCTTC. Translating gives CASSIGQGRHNEQFF.

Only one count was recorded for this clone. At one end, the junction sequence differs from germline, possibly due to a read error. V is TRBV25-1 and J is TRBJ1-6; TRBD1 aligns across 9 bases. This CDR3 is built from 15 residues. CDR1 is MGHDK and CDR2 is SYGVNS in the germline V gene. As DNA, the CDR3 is TGTGCCAGCAGTCCCGGGACAGGGTATACTTCACCCCTCCACTTT. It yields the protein CASSPGTGYTSPLHF.

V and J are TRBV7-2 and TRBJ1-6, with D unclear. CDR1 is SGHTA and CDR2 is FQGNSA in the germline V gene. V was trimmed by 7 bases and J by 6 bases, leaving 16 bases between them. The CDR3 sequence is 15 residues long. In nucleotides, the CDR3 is TGTGCCAGCATCATTTCCGCAGGTTTTAATTCACCCCTCCACTTT. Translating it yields CASIISAGFNSPLHF.

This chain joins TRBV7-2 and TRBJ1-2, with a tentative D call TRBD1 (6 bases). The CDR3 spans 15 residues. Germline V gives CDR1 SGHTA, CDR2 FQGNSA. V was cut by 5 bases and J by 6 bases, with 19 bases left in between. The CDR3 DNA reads TGTGCCAGCAGCCGGGCTCAGGGGTTTATGGATGGCTACACCTTC. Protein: CASSRAQGFMDGYTF.

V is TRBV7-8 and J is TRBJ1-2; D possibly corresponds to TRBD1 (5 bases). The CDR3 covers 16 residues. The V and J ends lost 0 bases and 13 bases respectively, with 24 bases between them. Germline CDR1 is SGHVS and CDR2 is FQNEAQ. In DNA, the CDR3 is TGTGCCAGCAGCTTAGCGCAATCCGGTCTGGGGCCGACCGGCACCTTC. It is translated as CASSLAQSGLGPTGTF.

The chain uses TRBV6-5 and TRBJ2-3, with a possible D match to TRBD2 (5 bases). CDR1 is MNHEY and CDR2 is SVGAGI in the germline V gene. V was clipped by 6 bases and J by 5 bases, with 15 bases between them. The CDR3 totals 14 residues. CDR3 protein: CASSLMGVRDTQYF. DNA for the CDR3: TGTGCCAGCAGCCTCATGGGAGTAAGAGATACGCAGTATTTT.

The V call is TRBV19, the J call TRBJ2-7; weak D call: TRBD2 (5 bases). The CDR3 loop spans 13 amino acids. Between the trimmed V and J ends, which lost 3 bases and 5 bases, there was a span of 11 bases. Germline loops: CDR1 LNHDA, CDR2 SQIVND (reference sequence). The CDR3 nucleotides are TGTGCCAGTAGTATCGCCCTAGCCAACGAGCAGTACTTC. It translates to CASSIALANEQYF.